Following are 10 T cell receptor beta chains from one sample sequenced in a study of blood T cell repertoires in COVID-19. Repertoires were generated with immunoSEQ multiplex PCR, while TCRdb's copy carries only in-frame clones and drops some. The sample carries about 90,000 clones, 92% recorded once. The sequenced material came from peripheral blood. The origin of the receptors is a woman between 55 and 75 years old with active COVID-19.

The J gene is TRBJ1-5, the V gene TRBV7-9, with D maybe TRBD1 (5 bases). Trimming took off 0 bases at V and 2 bases at J, with 11 bases between the two ends. In germline, CDR1 is SEHNR, CDR2 FQNEAQ (reference sequence). The CDR3 extends over 16 amino acids. CDR3 coding DNA: TGTGCCAGCAGCTTAGCGGGGGGTAATGGCAATCAGCCCCAGCATTTT. Its translation: CASSLAGGNGNQPQHF.

CDR3: CASSSPGTGTEKLFF. The CDR3 DNA follows: TGTGCCAGCAGTTCGCCCGGGACAGGGACCGAAAAACTGTTTTTT. The chain is built from TRBV28 and TRBJ1-4; TRBD1 aligns across 9 bases. Germline loops: CDR1 MDHEN, CDR2 SYDVKM. The CDR3 spans 15 residues. V shed 4 bases, J shed 8 bases, and the junction held 8 bases outside the gene matches.

The J gene is TRBJ1-5, the V gene TRBV6-5; D remains unclear. V was clipped by 8 bases and J by 1 base, with 15 bases between them. In germline, CDR1 is MNHEY, CDR2 SVGAGI. The CDR3 runs to 15 residues. The CDR3 region has the DNA TGTGCCAGCGGCGCAACCGGAGGAAGCAATCAGCCCCAGCATTTT. It translates to CASGATGGSNQPQHF.

This rearrangement joins TRBV27 to TRBJ1-6; the D gene is possibly TRBD1 (5 bases). Trimming shortened V by 5 bases and J by 3 bases, and 11 bases separated the two germline ends. Germline CDR1 is MNHEY and CDR2 is SMNVEV (reference sequence). This CDR3 has 15 residues. The CDR3 protein is CASSVDSFYNSPLHF. The CDR3 DNA reads as TGTGCCAGCAGTGTTGACAGCTTCTATAATTCACCCCTCCACTTT.

The chain has TRBV6-6 and TRBJ1-4; D may be TRBD1 (6 bases). Germline-derived CDR1 and CDR2 are MNHNY and SVGAGI (reference sequence). Trimming cost V 2 bases and J 5 bases, with 9 bases left between them. The CDR3 is 14 amino acids. CDR3 in DNA: TGTGCCAGCAGTTACGACAGGACGAATGAAAAACTGTTTTTT. It codes for CASSYDRTNEKLFF.

This clone showed up just a few times. This sequence joins TRBV11-2 and TRBJ2-7, with 11 positions matching TRBD2. Looked up from germline, CDR1 is SGHAT and CDR2 is FQNNGV. With 5 bases clipped from V and 6 bases from J, the junction kept 12 bases outside the gene matches. The CDR3 length is 16 residues. The DNA of the CDR3 is TGTGCCAGCAGCCTAAATAGCGGGAGGGGGGCCCTCGAGCAGTACTTC. This translates into CASSLNSGRGALEQYF.

The chain employs TRBV18 and TRBJ1-4; 7 bases line up with TRBD1. Looked up from germline, CDR1 is KGHSH and CDR2 is LQKENI. The CDR3 covers 15 residues. Trimming took 3 bases from V and 1 from J; bases not matched to a gene: 2. CDR3 region: CASSPNRGTNEKLFF. CDR3 in DNA: TGTGCCAGCTCACCCAACAGGGGAACTAATGAAAAACTGTTTTTT. The entire variable domain, with the rest obtained from reference TRBV18 and TRBJ1-4, is as follows: NAGVMQNPRHLVRRRGQEARLRCSPMKGHSHVYWYRQLPEEGLKFMVYLQKENIIDESGMPKERFSAEFPKEGPSILRIQQVVRGDSAAYFCASSPNRGTNEKLFFGSGTQLSVL.

The V and J genes are TRBV20-1 and TRBJ2-7; D is ambiguous. Germline CDR1 DFQATT, CDR2 SNEGSKA (reference sequence). This CDR3 has 10 amino acids. The V end lost 6 bases, the J end lost 7 bases, and 10 bases lay between the germline ends. Here the CDR3 reads CSASFGEQYF. The DNA for the CDR3 is TGCAGTGCCTCATTCGGGGAGCAGTACTTC.

The gene calls are TRBV18 and TRBJ2-7; D might be TRBD1 (7 bases). Germline-derived CDR1 and CDR2 are KGHSH and LQKENI. Trimming left V 3 bases short and J 2 bases short, with 17 bases between. CDR3 length: 16 residues. CDR3 residues: CASSPNGAGGTYEQYF. The CDR3 DNA follows: TGTGCCAGCTCACCCAACGGGGCAGGGGGGACCTACGAGCAGTACTTC.

This chain uses TRBV28 with TRBJ1-2, with 8 bases that match TRBD1. This CDR3 is built from 15 residues. Per the germline V gene, CDR1 is MDHEN and CDR2 is SYDVKM. With V trimmed by 2 bases and J by 2 bases, 4 bases remained unmatched. The CDR3, as DNA: TGTGCCAGCAGTTTAGGGACAGGAAACAACTATGGCTACACCTTC. Its protein product is CASSLGTGNNYGYTF.